This TCR beta chain appears in the sequencing data of a study of T cell responses to AZD1222 COVID-19 vaccine. Trimming cost V 0 bases and J 4 bases; bases outside gene matches: 8. Germline V lookup: CDR1 MNHNS, CDR2 SASEGT. The CDR3 contains 16 residues. The repertoire was sequenced with immunoSEQ multiplex PCR; TCRdb's copy has only in-frame clones and lacks some. The sample holds about 150,000 clones, 75% to 95% seen once. Worth noting for this clone: What it recognizes is unknown.

Findings and caveats of the study: Vaccination with two AZD1222 doses was followed by a rise in Spike-specific TCR breadth and depth.

The gene calls are TRBV6-1 and TRBJ2-7; 8 bases are shared with TRBD1. The sample was peripheral blood, taken on day 0 of AZD1222 vaccination. The origin of this receptor is an adult in good health. The CDR3 region is CASSEAGTGPGYEQYF. The CDR3 DNA follows: TGTGCCAGCAGTGAAGCGGGGACAGGTCCAGGGTACGAGCAGTACTTC.